A selection of T cell receptor beta chains follows, all from one sample in a study of shared clonotypes between healthy human individuals. TCRdb's copy holds only in-frame clones and misses some; the assay was immunoSEQ multiplex PCR. The sample has about 1.1 million clones; around three quarters are singletons. Material: memory CD4+ T cells from PBMCs. Source of these receptors: a young man in good health. Some clones in this sample may be carry-over from other donors' samples. The conserved cysteine and the conserved F or W are not part of the CDR3 here. The order of the fields is J gene, clone size, V gene, CDR3 protein. Clone size, where shown, is once, few, many, or a class for clones that have expanded.

J: TRBJ1-4
size: NA
V: TRBV6-1
CDR3: ASSDHGPNEKLF

J: TRBJ2-7
size: NA
V: TRBV29-1
CDR3: SVEDRRDEQY

J: TRBJ2-3
size: NA
V: TRBV5-1
CDR3: ASSPRGVDTQY

J: TRBJ2-5
size: NA
V: TRBV4-2
CDR3: ASSRSGTGGQETQY

J: TRBJ2-5
size: NA
V: TRBV15
CDR3: ATSRTSGQETQY

J: TRBJ2-7
size: NA
V: TRBV30
CDR3: AWSPNSGDEQY

J: TRBJ1-5
size: NA
V: TRBV5-1
CDR3: ASSLGDSSNQPQH

J: TRBJ1-1
size: NA
V: TRBV7-8
CDR3: ASSRGQGLNTEAF

J: TRBJ1-2
size: NA
V: TRBV4-2
CDR3: ASSPRGQGASGYT

J: TRBJ1-2
size: few
V: TRBV29-1
CDR3: SVGGGSGYT

J: TRBJ2-2
size: few
V: TRBV4-2
CDR3: ASSPWTANTGELF

J: TRBJ2-1
size: NA
V: TRBV18
CDR3: ASQGRGRDSSYNEQF

J: TRBJ2-1
size: NA
V: TRBV7-2
CDR3: ASSPSGQGGNEQF

J: TRBJ1-5
size: once
V: TRBV19
CDR3: ASSIRTGLGQPQH

J: TRBJ2-3
size: many
V: TRBV5-5
CDR3: ASSGTGKWDTQY

J: TRBJ1-1
size: NA
V: TRBV29-1
CDR3: SVDKWSEAF

J: TRBJ2-3
size: NA
V: TRBV28
CDR3: ASSVETGNTDTQY

J: TRBJ2-7
size: NA
V: TRBV18
CDR3: ASSHPGGYEQY

J: TRBJ1-1
size: NA
V: TRBV6-5
CDR3: ASSTGRTEAF

J: TRBJ1-2
size: NA
V: TRBV27
CDR3: ASSRTWNYGYT

J: TRBJ2-7
size: many
V: TRBV18
CDR3: ASSPPQAPWNEQY

J: TRBJ1-5
size: NA
V: TRBV29-1
CDR3: SVGDRELPQH

J: TRBJ1-3
size: many
V: TRBV28
CDR3: ASSLPWTGIFGNTIY

J: TRBJ2-1
size: few
V: TRBV5-1
CDR3: ASSLGDGSSYNEQF

J: TRBJ2-2
size: NA
V: TRBV27
CDR3: ASAGVLGNTGELF

J: TRBJ1-1
size: NA
V: TRBV7-9
CDR3: ASSLGQGHTEAF

J: TRBJ2-7
size: NA
V: TRBV5-1
CDR3: ASSLDGTSGGYEQY